The 12 T cell receptor beta chains in this list originate from one sample, sequenced in a study of T cells expressing NK-cell markers. With the 5' RACE reads reprocessed, TCRdb shows one record per CDR3 protein and no DNA. This repertoire includes around 550,000 distinct CDR3 sequences. Sequenced sample: blood T cells: a sorted CD56 or NKG2C T cell subset, CD4+ or CD8+ T cells, or bulk PBMC T cells (not recorded which). These receptor sequences come from a young man in good health.

The J gene is TRBJ2-5, the V gene TRBV10-3. Germline loops: CDR1 ENHRY, CDR2 SYGVKD. The CDR3 length is 14 residues. The chain's CDR3 is CAISVDFVQETQYF.

V gene TRBV20-1 combines with J gene TRBJ2-3; TCRdb indicates TRBD2, and absent DNA this call remains unverified. The CDR3 sequence is 15 residues long. CDR1 and CDR2 from the germline V gene are DFQATT and SNEGSKA (reference sequence). This CDR3 is CSASWEAHSTDTQYF.

The genes are TRBV5-4 and TRBJ2-1; the TCRdb call, TRBD1, lacks DNA for checking. Germline V gene lookup returns CDR1 SGHNT and CDR2 YYREEE (reference sequence). The CDR3 sequence is 14 residues long. The CDR3 sequence: CASSLHGIRDEQFF. The whole variable domain, remainder taken from reference TRBV5-4 and TRBJ2-1, is ETGVTQSPTHLIKTRGQQVTLRCSSQSGHNTVSWYQQALGQGPQFIFQYYREEENGRGNFPPRFSGLQFPNYSSELNVNALELDDSALYLCASSLHGIRDEQFFGPGTRLTVL.

CDR3 loop: CAMGSSGDTQYF. The chain employs TRBV10-3 and TRBJ2-3. The CDR3 is 12 amino acids. CDR1 and CDR2 from the germline V gene are ENHRY and SYGVKD.

This sequence joins TRBV28 and TRBJ2-3; TCRdb calls TRBD1, which cannot be checked without DNA. Germline CDR1 reads MDHEN; CDR2 reads SYDVKM. The CDR3 length is 15 residues. CDR3: CASTTGQINTDTQYF.

The chain couples TRBV6-2 or TRBV6-3 to TRBJ2-3; checking the TCRdb D call of TRBD2 is not possible without DNA. This CDR3 comprises 17 residues. Germline V CDR1 and CDR2: MNHEY, SVGEGT. This CDR3 is CASSHLIVGSGSDTQYF.

The V gene is TRBV29-1, the J gene TRBJ2-4; the D call from TCRdb, TRBD1, cannot be confirmed without DNA. CDR1 SQVTM and CDR2 ANQGSEA come from the germline V gene. The CDR3 consists of 13 residues. The CDR3 sequence is CSVGGLREHIQYF. The complete variable domain, with remaining parts taken from reference TRBV29-1 and TRBJ2-4, reads SAVISQKPSRDICQRGTSLTIQCQVDSQVTMMFWYRQQPGQSLTLIATANQGSEATYESGFVIDKFPISRPNLTFSTLTVSNMSPEDSSIYLCSVGGLREHIQYFGAGTRLSVL.

The genes are TRBV29-1 and TRBJ2-1; no DNA is available, so the TRBD1 call from TCRdb remains unchecked. Looked up from germline, CDR1 is SQVTM and CDR2 is ANQGSEA. This CDR3 is 15 amino acids long. The CDR3 sequence: CSVELRGQGYNEQFF.

The gene calls are TRBV14 and TRBJ2-3; the TCRdb call, TRBD2, lacks DNA for checking. The CDR3 spans 17 residues. CDR1 is SGHDN, CDR2 FVKESK, per germline. The CDR3 here is CASSPIGGVLSTDTQYF. Looking up the rest from reference TRBV14 and TRBJ2-3 gives the full variable domain: EAGVTQFPSHSVIEKGQTVTLRCDPISGHDNLYWYRRVMGKEIKFLLHFVKESKQDESGMPNNRFLAERTGGTYSTLKVQPAELEDSGVYFCASSPIGGVLSTDTQYFGPGTRLTVL.

The chain uses TRBV18 and TRBJ1-1; TCRdb reports TRBD1, a call that lacks DNA to check it against. CDR1 and CDR2 (germline): KGHSH, LQKENI. The CDR3 is 12 amino acids. The CDR3 loop is CASSQRGGEAFF.

This chain links TRBV7-2 with TRBJ2-3; TCRdb gives TRBD2 as the D gene, but with no DNA this cannot be confirmed. Germline-derived CDR1 and CDR2 are SGHTA and FQGNSA. The CDR3 length is 15 residues. CDR3 sequence reads: CASSLGPGLRDTQYF.

The chain couples TRBV15 to TRBJ2-7; TCRdb's D call, TRBD1, is unchecked because there is no DNA. Germline CDR1 reads LNHNV; CDR2 reads YYDKDF (reference sequence). The CDR3 sequence is 13 residues long. The CDR3 sequence: CATSSASQYEQYF.